This T cell receptor (beta chain) was retrieved from a study of OX40 agonist ivuxolimab in advanced cancers. Regarding the complete study: Ivuxolimab was a fully human IgG2 agonistic monoclonal antibody targeting the costimulatory receptor OX40 (CD134). Patients were allowed to have had prior anti-PD-1, anti-PD-L1 or anti-CTLA-4 therapy, and approximately 40% of the dose-escalation patients had been treated with checkpoint inhibitors. The paper covers the monotherapy dose-escalation part of the phase I ivuxolimab trial, which included N ≈ 50 patients. Among the approximately 54 dose-escalation patients, about 20 had hepatocellular carcinoma, roughly 15 melanoma, 9 renal cell carcinoma and 9 head and neck cancer. Partial responses occurred in three dose-escalation patients, of whom one had hepatocellular carcinoma and two had cutaneous melanoma. In the dose-escalation cohort, 70% to 85% of patients were male, and the mean age was roughly 60 years with a range of roughly 23 to 79. Peripheral TCRbeta sequencing was intended to test whether TCR sequence diversity was altered and clonal T-cell expansion was caused by ivuxolimab. Intravenous ivuxolimab was administered to patients every 2 weeks at six dose levels: 0.01, 0.1, 0.3, 1.5, 3 and 10 mg/kg. What the authors observed across the whole study: The antigen specificity of the peripheral T cells that underwent clonal expansion was not determined. After ivuxolimab, more expanded clones were found on average in CD8+ T cells than in CD4+ T cells. Low levels of normalized T-cell clonal expansion were also seen in some nonresponding patients. In the 0.1-3.0 mg/kg groups, partial responders had among the lowest normalized peripheral clonal expansion, particularly in CD8+ T cells. Clonal expansion of both CD4+ and CD8+ blood T cells was observed from baseline to week 6 at doses 0.1 to 3.0 mg/kg.

For CDR1 and CDR2, the germline V gene lists MDHEN and SYDVKM. The CDR3, from cysteine to phenylalanine, totals 14 residues. The only DNA kept is the CDR3, 42 bases in frame from the first base. V loses 6 bases of germline sequence and J loses 6 bases, and the interval between the two ends is 15 bases. To sequence the TCRbeta CDR3 region, genomic DNA was isolated from the sorted cells. The immunoSEQ Assay was used for sequencing of TCRbeta CDR3 regions. TCRdb holds this immuneACCESS table with in-frame rearrangements only. Some clones are missing; in checked studies, unresolved V genes explain under half, and the rest has no known cause. The table for this sample lists 55,000 to 60,000 clones; 81% of them were counted only once. The ten top clones hold 0.7% to 0.8% of the sample. Concerning this clone: No cognate antigen has been identified for it. No quality values exist for individual bases; no much larger clone is one base distant.

The trial excluded patients who had a history of autoimmune disease or were on systemic immunosuppression. Peripheral blood for TCR sequencing was drawn from every dose cohort at baseline, at cycle 4 day 1 and at cycle 7 day 1. Samples were obtained from an open-label, multicenter, first-in-human phase I dose-escalation trial of ivuxolimab. Adults with locally advanced or metastatic melanoma, renal cell, hepatocellular, or head and neck squamous cell carcinoma were enrolled in the trial. CD4+ and CD8+ T cells were sorted separately from peripheral blood before TCR sequencing. The chain uses TRBV28 and TRBJ1-5; TRBD1 is perhaps the D gene, given 6 matching bases. This clonotype originated in an adult with an advanced solid tumor such as melanoma, head and neck, liver or kidney cancer. Here the sequenced sample was CD4+ or CD8+ T cells sorted from blood, taken in a trial of the OX40 agonist ivuxolimab. For the CDR3, the sequence is CASRRRGGGQPQHF. Read as DNA, the sequence is TGTGCCAGCAGGCGGAGGGGGGGCGGTCAGCCCCAGCATTTT.